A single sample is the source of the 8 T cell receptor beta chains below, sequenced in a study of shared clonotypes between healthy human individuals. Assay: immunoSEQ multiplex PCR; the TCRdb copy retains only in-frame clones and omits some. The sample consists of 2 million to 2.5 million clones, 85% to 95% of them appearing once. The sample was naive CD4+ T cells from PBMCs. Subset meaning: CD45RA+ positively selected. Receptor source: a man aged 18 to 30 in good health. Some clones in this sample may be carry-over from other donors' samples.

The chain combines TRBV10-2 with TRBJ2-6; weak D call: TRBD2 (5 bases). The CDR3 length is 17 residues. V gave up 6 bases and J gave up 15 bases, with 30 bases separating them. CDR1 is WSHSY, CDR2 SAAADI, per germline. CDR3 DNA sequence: TGCGCCAGCAGCCCCCTCGATACACAAGCTCTGAGTGGAGGCCTGACTTTC. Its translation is CASSPLDTQALSGGLTF.

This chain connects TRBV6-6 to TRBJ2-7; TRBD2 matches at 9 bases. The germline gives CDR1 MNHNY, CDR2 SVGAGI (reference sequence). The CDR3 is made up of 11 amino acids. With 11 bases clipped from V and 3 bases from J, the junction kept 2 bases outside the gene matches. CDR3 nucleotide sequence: TGTGCCGCGGGGGGGGGCTACGAGCAGTACTTC. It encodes CAAGGGYEQYF.

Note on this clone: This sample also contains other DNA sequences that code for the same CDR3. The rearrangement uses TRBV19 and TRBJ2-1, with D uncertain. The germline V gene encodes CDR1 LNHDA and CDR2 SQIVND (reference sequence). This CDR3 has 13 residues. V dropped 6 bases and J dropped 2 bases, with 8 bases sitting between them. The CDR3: CASSRLAYNEQFF. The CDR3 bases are TGTGCCAGTAGCCGTTTGGCCTACAATGAGCAGTTCTTC.

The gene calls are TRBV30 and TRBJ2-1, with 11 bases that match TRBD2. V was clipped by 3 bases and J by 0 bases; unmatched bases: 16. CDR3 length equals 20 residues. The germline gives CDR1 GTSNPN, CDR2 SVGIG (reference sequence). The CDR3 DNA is TGTGCCTGGAGAGCCTCAGGGCTAGCGGGAGGCTCGAGCTCCTACAATGAGCAGTTCTTC. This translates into CAWRASGLAGGSSSYNEQFF.

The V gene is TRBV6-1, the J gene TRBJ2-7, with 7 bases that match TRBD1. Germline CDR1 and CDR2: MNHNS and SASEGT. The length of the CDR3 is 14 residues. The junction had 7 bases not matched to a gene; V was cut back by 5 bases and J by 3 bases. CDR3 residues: CASSMGQIFYEQYF. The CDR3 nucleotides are TGTGCCAGCAGTATGGGACAGATATTCTACGAGCAGTACTTC.

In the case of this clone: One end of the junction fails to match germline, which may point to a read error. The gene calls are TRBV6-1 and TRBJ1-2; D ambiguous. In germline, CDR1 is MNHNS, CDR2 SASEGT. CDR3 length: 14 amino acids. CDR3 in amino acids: CAGSEPFPRSGYTF. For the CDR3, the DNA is TGTGCCGGCAGTGAACCATTCCCCAGGAGTGGCTACACCTTC.

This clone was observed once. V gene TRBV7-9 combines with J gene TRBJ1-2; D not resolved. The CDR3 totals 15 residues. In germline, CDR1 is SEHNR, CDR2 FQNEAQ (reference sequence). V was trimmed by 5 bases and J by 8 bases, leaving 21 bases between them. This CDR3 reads CASSPTGRTSRGYTF. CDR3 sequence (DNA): TGTGCCAGCAGCCCCACTGGACGGACCTCGAGGGGCTACACCTTC.

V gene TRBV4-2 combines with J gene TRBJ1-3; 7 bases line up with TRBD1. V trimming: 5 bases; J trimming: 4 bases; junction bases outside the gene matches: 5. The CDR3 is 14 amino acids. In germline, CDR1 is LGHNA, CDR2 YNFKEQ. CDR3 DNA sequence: TGTGCCAGCAGCTCCTTCAGGGGGGGAAACACCATATATTTT. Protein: CASSSFRGGNTIYF.